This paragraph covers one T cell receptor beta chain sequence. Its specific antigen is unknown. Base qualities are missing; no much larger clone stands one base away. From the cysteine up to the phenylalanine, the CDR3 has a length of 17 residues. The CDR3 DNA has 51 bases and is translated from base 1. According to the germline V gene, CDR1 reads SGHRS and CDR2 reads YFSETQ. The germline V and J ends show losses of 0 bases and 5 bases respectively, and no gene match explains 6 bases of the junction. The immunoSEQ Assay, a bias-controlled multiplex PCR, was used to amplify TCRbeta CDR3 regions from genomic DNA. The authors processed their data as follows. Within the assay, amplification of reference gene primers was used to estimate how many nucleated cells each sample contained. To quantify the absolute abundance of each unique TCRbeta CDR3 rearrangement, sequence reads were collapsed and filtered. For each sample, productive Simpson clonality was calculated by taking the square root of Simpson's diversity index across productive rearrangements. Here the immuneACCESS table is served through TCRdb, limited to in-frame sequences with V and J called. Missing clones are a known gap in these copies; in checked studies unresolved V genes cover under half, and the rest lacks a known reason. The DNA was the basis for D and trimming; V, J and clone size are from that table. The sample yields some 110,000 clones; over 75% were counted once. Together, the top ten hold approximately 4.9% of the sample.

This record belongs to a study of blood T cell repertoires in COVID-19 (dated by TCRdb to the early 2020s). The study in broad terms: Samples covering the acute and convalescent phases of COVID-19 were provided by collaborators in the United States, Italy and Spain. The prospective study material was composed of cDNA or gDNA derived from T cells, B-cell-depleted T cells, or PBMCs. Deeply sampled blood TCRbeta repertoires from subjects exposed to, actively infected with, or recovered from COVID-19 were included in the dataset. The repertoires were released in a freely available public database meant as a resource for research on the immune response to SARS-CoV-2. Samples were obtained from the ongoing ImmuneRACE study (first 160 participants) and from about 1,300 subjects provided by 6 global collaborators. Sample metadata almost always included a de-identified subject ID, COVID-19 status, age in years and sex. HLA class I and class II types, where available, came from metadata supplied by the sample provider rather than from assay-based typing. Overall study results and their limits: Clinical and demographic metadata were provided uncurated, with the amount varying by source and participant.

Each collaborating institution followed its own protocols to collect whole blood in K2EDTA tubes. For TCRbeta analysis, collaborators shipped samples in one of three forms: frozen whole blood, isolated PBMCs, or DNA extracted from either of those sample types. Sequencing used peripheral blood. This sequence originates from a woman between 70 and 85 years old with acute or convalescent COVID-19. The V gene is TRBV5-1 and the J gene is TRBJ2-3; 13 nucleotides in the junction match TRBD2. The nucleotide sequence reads TGCGCCAGCAGCTTGGGTCTACTAGCGGGGGGGGAAGATACGCAGTATTTT. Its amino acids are CASSLGLLAGGEDTQYF.